Below are 30 T cell receptor beta chains sequenced from a single sample in a study of cytomegalovirus exposure and HLA in healthy donors. PCR was performed using 60 Vbeta and 13 Jbeta primers. TCRdb keeps only in-frame clones here, not all; method: immunoSEQ multiplex PCR. The data contain roughly 150,000 clones, roughly four fifths of them seen just once; the ten biggest clones take up approximately 0.87%. Sequenced input: PBMCs. Receptor source: a girl aged 2 to 9 in good health and CMV-seropositive.

The V gene is TRBV30, the J gene TRBJ2-2; tentatively, D is TRBD2 (6 bases). The V and J ends lost 2 bases and 3 bases respectively, with 10 bases between them. Per germline, CDR1 GTSNPN and CDR2 SVGIG (reference sequence). The CDR3 sequence is 14 residues long. The CDR3 DNA reads TGTGCCTGGAGTCTGATAGCGGACACCGGGGAGCTGTTTTTT. Its protein is CAWSLIADTGELFF. Full variable domain (outside the CDR3, taken from reference TRBV30 and TRBJ2-2): SQTIHQWPATLVQPVGSPLSLECTVEGTSNPNLYWYRQAAGRGLQLLFYSVGIGQISSEVPQNLSASRPQDRQFILSSKKLLLSDSGFYLCAWSLIADTGELFFGEGSRLTVL.

The CDR3 nucleotides are TGTGCCTGGAGTGTAAGCCGGGGACTAGCGGACTACAATGAGCAGTTCTTC. Amino acid sequence: CAWSVSRGLADYNEQFF. The chain recombines TRBV30 with TRBJ2-1; 11 bases match TRBD2. CDR3 length equals 17 residues. Trimming removed 0 bases from V and 3 bases from J; junction bases left unmatched: 7. Per the germline V gene, CDR1 is GTSNPN and CDR2 is SVGIG (reference sequence).

The rearrangement joins TRBV28 to TRBJ2-7; 9 nucleotides agree with TRBD1. The J segment lost 1 base and the V segment lost 8 bases, leaving 9 bases of the junction unmatched. The germline V gene has CDR1 MDHEN and CDR2 SYDVKM. The CDR3 is 15 amino acids. The chain's CDR3 is CASVPAGTGSYEQYF. The CDR3 DNA reads as TGTGCCAGCGTCCCTGCAGGGACAGGGTCCTACGAGCAGTACTTC.

This clone was observed a single time. The V call is TRBV5-5, the J call TRBJ2-3; 7 bases map to TRBD2. This CDR3 region has 14 residues. Germline V lookup: CDR1 SGHKS, CDR2 YYEKEE (reference sequence). The ends lost 0 bases at V and 6 bases at J; junction bases unmatched: 4. The CDR3 here is CASSLGPGGDTQYF. The CDR3 DNA reads TGTGCCAGCAGCTTGGGACCCGGGGGGGATACGCAGTATTTT.

CDR3 bases: TGTGCCAGCAGTGAAAGCGGGAGTGTGGGGATCACAGATACGCAGTATTTT. It specifies CASSESGSVGITDTQYF. This rearrangement joins TRBV2 to TRBJ2-3; 8 bases line up with TRBD2. CDR1 is SNHLY and CDR2 is FYNNEI in the germline V gene. The J segment lost 2 bases and the V segment lost 2 bases, leaving 9 bases of the junction unmatched. CDR3 length equals 17 residues.

This chain uses TRBV30 with TRBJ2-7; D unclear. Germline CDR1 reads GTSNPN; CDR2 reads SVGIG (reference sequence). The CDR3 loop spans 11 amino acids. Trimming removed 1 base at V and 4 bases at J, with 5 bases between. Here the CDR3 reads CAWSAGYEQYF. For the CDR3, the DNA is TGTGCCTGGAGTGCCGGGTACGAGCAGTACTTC.

A single count supports this clone. This rearrangement joins TRBV4-2 to TRBJ2-5; TRBD2 aligns across 11 bases. The CDR3 runs to 16 residues. Unmatched junction bases numbered 4, after V lost 0 bases and J lost 4 bases. Germline V CDR1 and CDR2: LGHNA, YNFKEQ. CDR3 coding DNA: TGTGCCAGCAGCCAAGAGACTAGCGGGGCGGGAGAGACCCAGTACTTC. This codes for CASSQETSGAGETQYF.

The chain employs TRBV5-1 and TRBJ2-1; D might be TRBD2 (6 bases). Germline CDR1 reads SGHRS; CDR2 reads YFSETQ. The ends were cut back, 0 bases at V and 6 bases at J, with 10 bases in the middle. The CDR3 is 14 amino acids. The CDR3 reads CASSLEASVNEQFF. CDR3 sequence (DNA): TGCGCCAGCAGCTTGGAGGCTAGCGTCAATGAGCAGTTCTTC.

CDR3 residues: CAWSTGLNQPQHF. As DNA, the CDR3 is TGTGCCTGGAGTACCGGACTCAATCAGCCCCAGCATTTT. The chain recombines TRBV30 with TRBJ1-5, with no clear D. Trimming took off 2 bases at V and 3 bases at J, with 8 bases between the two ends. The CDR3 sequence is 13 residues long. Per germline, CDR1 GTSNPN and CDR2 SVGIG (reference sequence).

A note on this clone: One end of the junction fails to match germline, which may point to a read error. This chain uses TRBV7-7 with TRBJ2-5, with a possible D match to TRBD1 (6 bases). Germline V gene lookup returns CDR1 SSHAT and CDR2 FNYEAQ (reference sequence). CDR3 length: 14 residues. As DNA, the CDR3 is TGTGCTAGCAGCCTATATGGGACACAAGAGACCCAGTACTTC. It translates to CASSLYGTQETQYF.

The genes are TRBV5-1 and TRBJ1-1; tentatively, D is TRBD1 (5 bases). This CDR3 has 14 amino acids. Germline assignment: CDR1 SGHRS and CDR2 YFSETQ. Trimming took off 4 bases at V and 4 bases at J, with 14 bases between the two ends. The CDR3, as DNA: TGCGCCAGCAGCCCACGGAGGGGTCGCACTGAAGCTTTCTTT. It yields the protein CASSPRRGRTEAFF.

This clone was recorded only once. Other DNA variants within this sample encode the same CDR3. The chain joins TRBV30 to TRBJ1-5; D remains unclear. The V end lost 0 bases, the J end lost 6 bases, and 9 bases lay between the germline ends. Germline V lookup: CDR1 GTSNPN, CDR2 SVGIG (reference sequence). The CDR3 has 13 residues. CDR3 sequence: CAWSVEGGQPQHF. The CDR3, as DNA: TGTGCCTGGAGTGTTGAGGGAGGTCAGCCCCAGCATTTT.

The V and J genes are TRBV5-6 and TRBJ1-5, with TRBD1 as a possible D gene (5 bases). CDR1 and CDR2 (germline): SGHDT, YYEEEE. V dropped 3 bases and J dropped 3 bases, with 16 bases sitting between them. This CDR3 has 16 residues. CDR3 residues: CASSSSRDPYNQPQHF. Written as DNA, the CDR3 is TGTGCCAGCAGCTCAAGCAGGGATCCCTACAATCAGCCCCAGCATTTT.

The chain couples TRBV10-1 to TRBJ1-2, with 8 bases lining up with TRBD1. From germline, CDR1 is WNHNN and CDR2 SYGVQD (reference sequence). Trimming removed 0 bases from V and 2 bases from J; junction bases left unmatched: 11. This CDR3 is 18 amino acids long. In DNA form, the CDR3 reads TGCGCCAGCAGTGAGTCGAGGCCAGGGGGCGCTTTAAACTATGGCTACACCTTC. Protein sequence: CASSESRPGGALNYGYTF.

The rearrangement uses TRBV18 and TRBJ1-1; 9 bases align to TRBD1. This CDR3 region has 15 residues. Germline assignment: CDR1 KGHSH and CDR2 LQKENI. The junction had 5 bases not matched to a gene; V was cut back by 3 bases and J by 3 bases. CDR3 protein: CASSPRTGEDTEAFF. As DNA, the CDR3 is TGTGCCAGCTCACCCAGGACAGGGGAAGACACTGAAGCTTTCTTT. Combining the CDR3 with reference TRBV18 and TRBJ1-1 gives the whole variable domain NAGVMQNPRHLVRRRGQEARLRCSPMKGHSHVYWYRQLPEEGLKFMVYLQKENIIDESGMPKERFSAEFPKEGPSILRIQQVVRGDSAAYFCASSPRTGEDTEAFFGQGTRLTVV.

V and J are TRBV5-1 and TRBJ2-4, with D perhaps TRBD1 (5 bases). CDR1 and CDR2 from the germline V gene are SGHRS and YFSETQ. The CDR3 is 12 amino acids. Trimming stripped 0 bases from V and 15 bases from J, with 13 bases between. As DNA, the CDR3 is TGCGCCAGCAGCTTGGGTGGGGCCGACCGGTACTTC. It is translated as CASSLGGADRYF.

The rearrangement uses TRBV6-5 and TRBJ2-7; tentative D call: TRBD1 (6 bases). The CDR3 spans 15 residues. Deletions cut 6 bases from V and 2 bases from J, with 17 bases between. CDR1 is MNHEY and CDR2 is SVGAGI in the germline V gene. The chain's CDR3 is CASSLGTGITYEQYF. Here the CDR3 DNA reads TGTGCCAGCAGCCTAGGAACAGGGATCACCTACGAGCAGTACTTC.

This clone appeared once. The genes are TRBV28 and TRBJ1-1; 8 bases agree with TRBD1. In germline, CDR1 is MDHEN, CDR2 SYDVKM. CDR3 length equals 16 residues. V gave up 6 bases and J gave up 1 base; unmatched junction bases: 10. The CDR3 loop is CASRSNPGTGNTEAFF. The CDR3, as DNA: TGTGCCAGCAGATCCAACCCGGGGACAGGGAACACTGAAGCTTTCTTT. The entire variable domain, with the rest obtained from reference TRBV28 and TRBJ1-1, is as follows: DVKVTQSSRYLVKRTGEKVFLECVQDMDHENMFWYRQDPGLGLRLIYFSYDVKMKEKGDIPEGYSVSREKKERFSLILESASTNQTSMYLCASRSNPGTGNTEAFFGQGTRLTVV.

The chain has TRBV2 and TRBJ1-2, with D tentatively TRBD1 (5 bases). Germline V lookup: CDR1 SNHLY, CDR2 FYNNEI. Trimming removed 4 bases from V and 8 bases from J, with 17 bases in between. The CDR3 contains 14 residues. The CDR3 bases are TGTGCCAGCAGTGCCGAGCGGGGGAGAGGAGGCTACACCTTC. Translating gives CASSAERGRGGYTF.

The chain uses TRBV5-6 and TRBJ2-1; D call uncertain. CDR3 length: 14 amino acids. V was shortened by 2 bases and J by 9 bases, with 15 bases between the two germline ends. Germline CDR1 and CDR2: SGHDT and YYEEEE. DNA of the CDR3: TGTGCCAGCAGCTTTAGGCTAGTTGGCCTTGAGCAGTTCTTC. Its protein is CASSFRLVGLEQFF.

This chain joins TRBV6-5 and TRBJ1-4, with TRBD1 matching over 7 bases. In germline, CDR1 is MNHEY, CDR2 SVGAGI. V lost 4 bases and J lost 3; bases outside the gene matches: 5. CDR3 length: 15 residues. The CDR3 region is CASSSTGRSNEKLFF. The CDR3 bases are TGTGCCAGCAGTTCGACAGGGAGGTCTAATGAAAAACTGTTTTTT.

The V call is TRBV28, the J call TRBJ2-1; unclear D gene. The CDR3 has 12 residues. The V gene lost 6 bases and the J gene lost 10 bases, with 13 bases spanning the gap. Germline CDR1 and CDR2: MDHEN and SYDVKM. CDR3 in DNA: TGTGCCAGCAGATTTATGTCTAGGGAGCAGTTCTTC. Translating gives CASRFMSREQFF.

The chain links TRBV19 to TRBJ1-4, with TRBD1 identical over 7 bases. The junction had 12 bases not matched to a gene; V was cut back by 3 bases and J by 8 bases. Germline V gene data show CDR1 as LNHDA and CDR2 as SQIVND (reference sequence). The CDR3 spans 16 residues. Written as DNA, the CDR3 is TGTGCCAGTAGTATCGCCCGGACAGGCTTACAAGAAAAACTGTTTTTT. This encodes CASSIARTGLQEKLFF.

The chain has TRBV9 and TRBJ2-2; 11 positions agree with TRBD1. The CDR3 loop spans 16 amino acids. The trim removed 3 bases at V and 5 bases at J, leaving 6 bases unmatched. Germline values: CDR1 SGDLS, CDR2 YYNGEE. The CDR3 DNA is TGTGCCAGCAGCGGGACAGGGGGCGAGTTTACCGGGGAGCTGTTTTTT. Protein: CASSGTGGEFTGELFF.

This chain joins TRBV12-5 and TRBJ1-1; D is ambiguous. The CDR3 is made up of 12 amino acids. Trimming shortened V by 3 bases and J by 4 bases, and 6 bases separated the two germline ends. Germline V gene lookup returns CDR1 LGHNT and CDR2 FRNRAP. The CDR3 nucleotides read TGTGCTAGTGGTTTAGGGAGCACTGAAGCTTTCTTT. It encodes CASGLGSTEAFF.

The J gene is TRBJ2-7, the V gene TRBV28, with D maybe TRBD2 (5 bases). Trimming removed 6 bases from V and 3 bases from J, with 21 bases in between. The CDR3 length is 16 residues. CDR1 and CDR2 from the germline V gene are MDHEN and SYDVKM. The CDR3 is CASRKIPASRGYEQYF. The DNA for the CDR3 is TGTGCCAGCAGGAAAATCCCGGCCTCCCGGGGCTACGAGCAGTACTTC. The variable domain in full, with the rest retrieved from reference TRBV28 and TRBJ2-7, is DVKVTQSSRYLVKRTGEKVFLECVQDMDHENMFWYRQDPGLGLRLIYFSYDVKMKEKGDIPEGYSVSREKKERFSLILESASTNQTSMYLCASRKIPASRGYEQYFGPGTRLTVT.

V and J are TRBV19 and TRBJ2-5; 8 nucleotides align to TRBD2. V lost 6 bases and J lost 5; bases outside the gene matches: 5. The CDR3 sequence is 13 residues long. Germline V gene data show CDR1 as LNHDA and CDR2 as SQIVND (reference sequence). The CDR3 region has the DNA TGTGCCAGTAGCTTGTCTAGCGGGGAGACCCAGTACTTC. It is translated as CASSLSSGETQYF. The full variable domain, rest sourced from reference TRBV19 and TRBJ2-5, is DGGITQSPKYLFRKEGQNVTLSCEQNLNHDAMYWYRQDPGQGLRLIYYSQIVNDFQKGDIAEGYSVSREKKESFPLTVTSAQKNPTAFYLCASSLSSGETQYFGPGTRLLVL.

The V call is TRBV7-2, the J call TRBJ2-5, with TRBD2 identical over 7 bases. This CDR3 contains 16 residues. Germline V gene sequence: CDR1 SGHTA, CDR2 FQGNSA. Trimming took 2 bases from V and 0 from J; bases not matched to a gene: 6. For the CDR3, the DNA is TGTGCCAGCAGCTTATGGGCTAGCGGCAACCAAGAGACCCAGTACTTC. Protein: CASSLWASGNQETQYF.

Only one count was recorded for this clone. The chain is built from TRBV13 and TRBJ1-5; possibly TRBD1 for D (6 bases). There are 13 residues in the CDR3. Germline CDR1 PRHDT, CDR2 FYEKMQ (reference sequence). Trimming pared 5 bases from V and 9 bases from J, leaving 14 bases between. In nucleotides, the CDR3 is TGTGCCAGCAGCCCAGGGGAGGGTTGGCCCCAGCATTTT. This codes for CASSPGEGWPQHF.

The rearrangement links TRBV15 to TRBJ1-4; D not certain. The germline gives CDR1 LNHNV, CDR2 YYDKDF (reference sequence). This CDR3 comprises 16 residues. Trimming cost V 0 bases and J 0 bases, with 8 bases left between them. In nucleotides, the CDR3 is TGTGCCACCAGCAGAGAAAGGCGGGCAACTAATGAAAAACTGTTTTTT. This translates into CATSRERRATNEKLFF.